This T cell receptor beta chain is drawn from a study of T cells in Graves' hyperthyroidism and ophthalmopathy. There were TCR beta CDR3 regions amplified from RNA transcripts. First-round RT-PCR targeting the TCR CDR3 was performed with the HTBI primer set. TCRdb passed the multiplex PCR reads through MiXCR, listing each CDR3 protein once. The sample lists 350,000 to 450,000 distinct CDR3 sequences; around 15% were seen once. This clonotype was recorded at least ten times. The study excluded patients with uncontrolled infection, other autoimmune disease, pregnancy or lactation. The PBMCs were taken from approximately 9 ml of fresh peripheral blood. Source material: blood. The receptor was isolated from a man in his fifties or sixties with Graves' ophthalmopathy.

CDR3 loop: CSSRDSSYEQYF. CDR3 DNA: TGCAGCTCCCGGGACAGCTCCTACGAGCAGTACTTC. The chain links TRBV29-1 to TRBJ2-7; 7 bases line up with TRBD1. The CDR3 contains 12 residues. The trim removed 8 bases at V and 0 bases at J, leaving 4 bases unmatched. The germline V gene has CDR1 SQVTM and CDR2 ANQGSEA.